This entry concerns a single T cell receptor beta chain. Its antigen is still unknown. The entry originates in a study of shared clonotypes between healthy human individuals. Whole-study context: CD4 naive and CD4 memory each took three plates per donor, while CD8 naive took two and CD8 memory one.

Libraries were prepared by immunoSEQ multiplex PCR; TCRdb keeps only in-frame clonotypes and omits some of them. Among 550,000 to 850,000 clones listed, approximately 72% were seen once. Healthy adults negative for HIV, lacking recent acute infections or vaccinations, served as donors. Nashville, Tennessee was home to all donors, who were Caucasian adults. Germline CDR1 MDHEN, CDR2 SYDVKM. V trimming: 3 bases; J trimming: 1 base; junction bases outside the gene matches: 6. The CDR3 runs 16 residues. Overall study findings and caveats: Shared clonotypes: approximately 4.5% naive CD4, around 3.4% naive CD8, 2.3% memory CD4, 0.35% to 0.5% memory CD8.

The specimen was memory CD4+ T cells sorted from blood. Subset indicated: CD45RA-negative fraction. V usage is TRBV28 and J usage is TRBJ1-1, with TRBD1 matching over 9 bases. This TCR derives from a woman in her twenties or thirties in good health. In DNA form, the CDR3 reads TGTGCCAGCAGTTTTGTGGACAGGGGTGGGAACACTGAAGCTTTCTTT. Translated: CASSFVDRGGNTEAFF.